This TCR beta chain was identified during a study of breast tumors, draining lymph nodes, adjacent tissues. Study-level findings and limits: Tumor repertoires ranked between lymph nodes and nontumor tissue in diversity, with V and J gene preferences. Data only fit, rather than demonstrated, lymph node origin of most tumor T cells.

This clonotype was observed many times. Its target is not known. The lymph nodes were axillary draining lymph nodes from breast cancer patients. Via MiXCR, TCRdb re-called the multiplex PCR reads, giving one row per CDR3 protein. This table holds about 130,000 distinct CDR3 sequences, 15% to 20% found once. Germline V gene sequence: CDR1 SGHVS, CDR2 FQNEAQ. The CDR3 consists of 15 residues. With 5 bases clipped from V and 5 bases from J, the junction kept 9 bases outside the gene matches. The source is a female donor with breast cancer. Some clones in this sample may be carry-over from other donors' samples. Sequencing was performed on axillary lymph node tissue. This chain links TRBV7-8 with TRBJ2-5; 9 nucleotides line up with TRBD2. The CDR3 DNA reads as TGTGCCAGCAGCAAGACCGGGACTAGCTACGAGACCCAGTACTTC. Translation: CASSKTGTSYETQYF. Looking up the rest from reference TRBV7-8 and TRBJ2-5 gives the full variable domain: GAGVSQSPRYKVAKRGQDVALRCDPISGHVSLFWYQQALGQGPEFLTYFQNEAQLDKSGLPSDRFFAERPEGSVSTLKIQRTQQEDSAVYLCASSKTGTSYETQYFGPGTRLLVL.